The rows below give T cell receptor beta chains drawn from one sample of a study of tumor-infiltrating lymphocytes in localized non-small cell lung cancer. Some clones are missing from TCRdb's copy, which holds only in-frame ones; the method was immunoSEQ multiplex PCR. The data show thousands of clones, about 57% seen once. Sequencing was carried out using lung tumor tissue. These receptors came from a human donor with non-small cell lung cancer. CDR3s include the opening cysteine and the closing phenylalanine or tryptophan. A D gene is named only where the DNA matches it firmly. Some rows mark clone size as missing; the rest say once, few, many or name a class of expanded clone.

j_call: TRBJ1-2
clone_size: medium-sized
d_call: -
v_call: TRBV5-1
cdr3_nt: TGCGCCAGCAGCTTGGACAGCCCGTCGGGTGGCTACACCTTC
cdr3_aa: CASSLDSPSGGYTF

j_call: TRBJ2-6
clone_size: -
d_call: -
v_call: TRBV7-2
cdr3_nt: TGTGCCAGCAGCTTTACTGGGGCCAACGTCCTGACTTTC
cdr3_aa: CASSFTGANVLTF

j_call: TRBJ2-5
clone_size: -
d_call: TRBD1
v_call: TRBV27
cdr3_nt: TGTGCCAGCACCCAGGACAGGGGGCGCTTGGAGACCCAGTACTTC
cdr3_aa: CASTQDRGRLETQYF

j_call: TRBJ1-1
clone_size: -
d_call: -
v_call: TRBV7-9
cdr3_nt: TGTGCCAGCAGCCAAGACAGCCTGGCTTTCTTT
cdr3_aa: CASSQDSLAFF

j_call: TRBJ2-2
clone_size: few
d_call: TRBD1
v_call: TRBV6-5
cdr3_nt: TGTGCCAGCAGTACCGGGACAGCTGACACCGGGGAGCTGTTTTTT
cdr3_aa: CASSTGTADTGELFF

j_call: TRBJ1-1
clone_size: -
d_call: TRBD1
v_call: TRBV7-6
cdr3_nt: TGTGCCAGCAGCCACGACGGGACAGGGCTCACTGAAGCTTTCTTT
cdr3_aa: CASSHDGTGLTEAFF

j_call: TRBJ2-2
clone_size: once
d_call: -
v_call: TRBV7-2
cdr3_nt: TGTGCCAGCAGCTTTACGACAGCCGGGGAGCTGTTTTTT
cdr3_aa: CASSFTTAGELFF

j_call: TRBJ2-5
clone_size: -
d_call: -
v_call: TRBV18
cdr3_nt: TGTGCCAGCTCACCGGGAAGGCAAGAGACCCAGTACTTC
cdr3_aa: CASSPGRQETQYF

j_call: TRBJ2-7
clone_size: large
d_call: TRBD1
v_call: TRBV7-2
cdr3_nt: TGTGCCAGCAGCTTCCAACAGGGGGCATACGAGCAGTACTTC
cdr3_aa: CASSFQQGAYEQYF

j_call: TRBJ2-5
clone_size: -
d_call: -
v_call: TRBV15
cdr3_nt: TGTGCCACCAGCAGACAAAAGGAGACCCAGTACTTC
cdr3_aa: CATSRQKETQYF